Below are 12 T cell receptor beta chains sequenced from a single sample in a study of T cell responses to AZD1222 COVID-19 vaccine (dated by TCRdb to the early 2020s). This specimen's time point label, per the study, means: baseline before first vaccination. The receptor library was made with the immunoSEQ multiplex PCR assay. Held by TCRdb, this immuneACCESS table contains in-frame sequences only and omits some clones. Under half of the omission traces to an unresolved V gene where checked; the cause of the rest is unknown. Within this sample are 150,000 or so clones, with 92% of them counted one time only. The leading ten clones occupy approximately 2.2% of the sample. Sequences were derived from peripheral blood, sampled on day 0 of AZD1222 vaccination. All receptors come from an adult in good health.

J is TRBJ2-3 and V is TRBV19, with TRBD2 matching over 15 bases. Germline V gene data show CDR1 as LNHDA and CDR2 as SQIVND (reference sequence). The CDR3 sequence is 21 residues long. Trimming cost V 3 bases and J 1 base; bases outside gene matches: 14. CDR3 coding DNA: TGTGCCAGTAGTATGTTGCTGAGGACTAGCGGGAGGGCCGGGGGCACAGATACGCAGTATTTT. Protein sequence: CASSMLLRTSGRAGGTDTQYF.

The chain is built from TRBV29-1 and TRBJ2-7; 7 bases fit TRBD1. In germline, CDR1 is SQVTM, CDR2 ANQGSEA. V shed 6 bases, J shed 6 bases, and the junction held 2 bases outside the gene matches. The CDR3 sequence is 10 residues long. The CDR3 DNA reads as TGCAGCGTGACAGGGCGCGAGCAGTACTTC. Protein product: CSVTGREQYF.

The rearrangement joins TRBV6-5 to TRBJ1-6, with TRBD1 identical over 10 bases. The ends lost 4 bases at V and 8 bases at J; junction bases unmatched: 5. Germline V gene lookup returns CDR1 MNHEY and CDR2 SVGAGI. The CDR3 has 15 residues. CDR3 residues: CASSFGQGEYSPLHF. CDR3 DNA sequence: TGTGCCAGCAGTTTTGGACAGGGGGAATATTCACCCCTCCACTTT.

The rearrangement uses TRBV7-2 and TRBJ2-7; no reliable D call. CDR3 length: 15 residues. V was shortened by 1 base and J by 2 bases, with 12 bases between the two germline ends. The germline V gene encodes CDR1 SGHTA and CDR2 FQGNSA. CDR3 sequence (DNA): TGTGCCAGCAGCTTAGAACGGGCTTCACCCTACGAGCAGTACTTC. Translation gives CASSLERASPYEQYF.

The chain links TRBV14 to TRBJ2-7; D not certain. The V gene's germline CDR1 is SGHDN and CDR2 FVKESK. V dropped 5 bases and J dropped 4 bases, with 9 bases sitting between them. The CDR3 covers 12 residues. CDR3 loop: CASSWLGYEQYF. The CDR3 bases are TGTGCCAGCAGCTGGCTCGGGTACGAGCAGTACTTC. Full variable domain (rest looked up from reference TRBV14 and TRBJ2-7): EAGVTQFPSHSVIEKGQTVTLRCDPISGHDNLYWYRRVMGKEIKFLLHFVKESKQDESGMPNNRFLAERTGGTYSTLKVQPAELEDSGVYFCASSWLGYEQYFGPGTRLTVT.

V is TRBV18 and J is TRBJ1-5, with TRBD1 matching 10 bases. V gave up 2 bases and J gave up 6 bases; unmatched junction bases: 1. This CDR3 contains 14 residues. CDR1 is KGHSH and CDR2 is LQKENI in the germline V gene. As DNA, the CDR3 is TGTGCCAGCTCACCAGGGACAGGGGTTCAGCCCCAGCATTTT. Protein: CASSPGTGVQPQHF. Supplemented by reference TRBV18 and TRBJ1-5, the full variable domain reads NAGVMQNPRHLVRRRGQEARLRCSPMKGHSHVYWYRQLPEEGLKFMVYLQKENIIDESGMPKERFSAEFPKEGPSILRIQQVVRGDSAAYFCASSPGTGVQPQHFGDGTRLSIL.

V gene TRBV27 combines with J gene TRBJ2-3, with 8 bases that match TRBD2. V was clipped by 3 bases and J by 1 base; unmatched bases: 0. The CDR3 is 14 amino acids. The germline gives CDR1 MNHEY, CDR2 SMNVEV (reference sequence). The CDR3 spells CASSFGRGTDTQYF. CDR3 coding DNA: TGTGCCAGCAGTTTCGGGAGGGGCACAGATACGCAGTATTTT.

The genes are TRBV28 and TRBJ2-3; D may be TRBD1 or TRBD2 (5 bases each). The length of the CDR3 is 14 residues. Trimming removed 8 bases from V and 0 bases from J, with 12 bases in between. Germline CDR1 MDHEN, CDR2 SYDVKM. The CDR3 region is CASQGVISTDTQYF. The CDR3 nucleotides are TGTGCCAGCCAGGGAGTTATAAGCACAGATACGCAGTATTTT.

This CDR3 reads CASSPSGGYNEQFF. Here the CDR3 DNA reads TGTGCCAGCAGTCCTAGCGGAGGCTACAATGAGCAGTTCTTC. The rearrangement links TRBV6-4 to TRBJ2-1; the match to TRBD2 covers 7 bases. V gave up 5 bases and J gave up 3 bases; unmatched junction bases: 4. The CDR3 has 14 residues. Germline CDR1 reads MRHNA; CDR2 reads SNTAGT.

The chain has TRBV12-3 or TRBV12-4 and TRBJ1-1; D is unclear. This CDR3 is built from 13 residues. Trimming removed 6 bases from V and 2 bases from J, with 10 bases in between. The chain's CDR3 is CASSPMGNTEAFF. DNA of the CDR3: TGTGCCAGCAGCCCGATGGGTAACACTGAAGCTTTCTTT.

The CDR3 DNA is TGTGCCACCCGCCCCACGGGGGGGAGCACAGATACGCAGTATTTT. Its protein product is CATRPTGGSTDTQYF. This chain uses TRBV15 with TRBJ2-3; TRBD2 agrees at 8 bases. Losses at the gene ends were 8 bases for V and 0 bases for J; bases not matched to a gene: 7. The CDR3 runs to 15 residues. The germline CDR1 and CDR2 sequences are LNHNV and YYDKDF (reference sequence).

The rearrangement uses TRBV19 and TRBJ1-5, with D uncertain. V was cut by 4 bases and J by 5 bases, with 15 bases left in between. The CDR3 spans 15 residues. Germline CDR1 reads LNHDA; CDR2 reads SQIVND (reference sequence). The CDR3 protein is CASSKTNLGYQPQHF. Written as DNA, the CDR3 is TGTGCCAGTAGTAAAACAAATCTCGGCTATCAGCCCCAGCATTTT.